This T cell receptor beta chain was retrieved from a study of Ad26.COV2.S vaccination and SARS-CoV-2 variants. Study as a whole: Intramuscular Ad26.COV2.S doses were given once or twice, 56 days apart. Broader study findings: Breadth of non-spike TCRs did not differ between vaccinees and placebo recipients. Vaccine recipients had higher spike-specific TCR breadth than placebo recipients.

Germline V gene sequence: CDR1 SGHRS, CDR2 YFSETQ. The V segment lost 4 bases and the J segment 2 bases; nucleotides outside the gene matches: 11. The CDR3 contains 17 residues. Of note for this clone: Antigen unknown.

Assay used: immunoSEQ multiplex PCR; TCRdb lists only in-frame clones, some missing. The sample shows hundreds of thousands of clones, roughly 84% of them seen only once. The treatment: roughly 20 received Ad26.COV2.S at low or high dose, single or two shots; about 5 received placebo; per-sample allocation not given. Each sample was drawn 63 days after the first injection (of vaccine or placebo). This clonotype was obtained from a person between 18 and 65 years old who received the Ad26.COV2.S COVID-19 vaccine or a placebo. The sequences come from peripheral blood, collected in a trial of Ad26.COV2.S vaccine versus placebo. The chain has TRBV5-1 and TRBJ1-3; TRBD1 aligns across 8 bases. The CDR3 loop is CASSTSGQGRTGNTIYF. CDR3 DNA: TGCGCCAGCAGCACCTCAGGACAGGGAAGGACTGGAAACACCATATATTTT.